The clone carrying this T cell receptor beta chain was counted only a few times. Libraries were prepared by immunoSEQ multiplex PCR; TCRdb keeps only in-frame clonotypes and omits some of them. The data show about 50,000 clones, 80% to 95% seen once. This entry is derived from a study of T cell changes during pregnancy in multiple sclerosis. The CDR3 contains 13 residues. V gave up 3 bases and J gave up 0 bases, with 5 bases separating them. Germline lookup yields CDR1 LNHDA and CDR2 SQIVND (reference sequence). This rearrangement joins TRBV19 to TRBJ1-1, with D uncertain. The TCR was taken from a female donor with multiple sclerosis, enrolled in a pregnancy study. This sample comprised CD4+ T cells from peripheral blood mononuclear cells, obtained after pregnancy. CDR3 in amino acids: CASSISLNTEAFF. The CDR3 DNA reads as TGTGCCAGTAGTATCTCCCTGAACACTGAAGCTTTCTTT. The whole variable domain, remainder taken from reference TRBV19 and TRBJ1-1, is DGGITQSPKYLFRKEGQNVTLSCEQNLNHDAMYWYRQDPGQGLRLIYYSQIVNDFQKGDIAEGYSVSREKKESFPLTVTSAQKNPTAFYLCASSISLNTEAFFGQGTRLTVV.